The 24 T cell receptor beta chains below were found in one sample sequenced in a study of T cells expressing NK-cell markers. TCRdb re-called the 5' RACE reads, yielding one record per CDR3 amino acid sequence without DNA. The specimen's table records a few hundred thousand distinct CDR3 sequences. Sequencing was carried out using blood T cells: a sorted CD56 or NKG2C T cell subset, CD4+ or CD8+ T cells, or bulk PBMC T cells (not recorded which). The receptors come from a man between 18 and 35 years old in good health.

This chain connects TRBV5-1 to TRBJ2-4; TCRdb's D call of TRBD1 is untestable without DNA. Germline V gene lookup returns CDR1 SGHRS and CDR2 YFSETQ. The CDR3 contains 14 residues. The CDR3 sequence is CASSFLQGAGIQYF.

The chain combines TRBV4-1 with TRBJ1-1; the TCRdb call, TRBD1, lacks DNA for checking. Germline assignment: CDR1 MGHRA and CDR2 YSYEKL. The CDR3 has 12 amino acids. CDR3 amino acids: CASSPQGGEAFF.

This chain links TRBV20-1 with TRBJ2-1; TCRdb calls TRBD2, which cannot be checked without DNA. This CDR3 contains 15 residues. CDR1 and CDR2 from the germline V gene are DFQATT and SNEGSKA (reference sequence). CDR3 loop: CSAAEGPNPYNEQFF.

The rearrangement links TRBV20-1 to TRBJ2-1; lacking DNA, the TRBD2 call made by TCRdb goes unchecked. Germline CDR1 and CDR2: DFQATT and SNEGSKA (reference sequence). The CDR3 sequence is 14 residues long. CDR3: CSARPGLARNEQFF.

The chain combines TRBV2 with TRBJ1-2; as DNA is missing, the TRBD1 call by TCRdb cannot be tested. The CDR3 extends over 11 amino acids. Germline loops: CDR1 SNHLY, CDR2 FYNNEI. CDR3 in amino acids: CASILRDGYTF.

The chain combines TRBV4-3 with TRBJ2-7; TCRdb proposes TRBD1, but this gene call is untestable without DNA. The CDR3 sequence is 15 residues long. From germline, CDR1 is LGHNA and CDR2 YSLEER. This CDR3 is CASSQGGGRSYEQYF.

The rearrangement links TRBV28 to TRBJ2-3; TCRdb's assignment of TRBD1 cannot be checked, as there is no DNA. Germline CDR1 MDHEN, CDR2 SYDVKM. This CDR3 has 15 residues. CDR3 region: CASSSGGGTTDTQYF.

The genes are TRBV27 and TRBJ2-7; TCRdb returns TRBD1, unconfirmable since there is no DNA. CDR3 length: 15 amino acids. CDR1 is MNHEY, CDR2 SMNVEV, per germline (reference sequence). The CDR3 region is CASSPTTAGSYEQYF.

The chain uses TRBV12-3 or TRBV12-4 and TRBJ2-1; with no DNA, the TCRdb D assignment of TRBD2 cannot be verified. There are 15 residues in the CDR3. The CDR3: CASSLVGRRGNEQFF.

The genes are TRBV20-1 and TRBJ2-4; without DNA, the TCRdb call of TRBD1 cannot be checked. The CDR3 has 14 residues. The V gene's germline CDR1 is DFQATT and CDR2 SNEGSKA (reference sequence). CDR3 protein: CSATSPGARNIQYF.

This chain links TRBV27 with TRBJ1-6; the D call from TCRdb, TRBD1, cannot be confirmed without DNA. The CDR3 contains 15 residues. In germline, CDR1 is MNHEY, CDR2 SMNVEV (reference sequence). CDR3 amino acids: CASSPPGGRNSPLHF.

The chain's CDR3 is CATGDELSSYEQYF. This chain connects TRBV15 to TRBJ2-7; there is no DNA to check the TCRdb D call of TRBD1. In germline, CDR1 is LNHNV, CDR2 YYDKDF (reference sequence). The CDR3 extends over 14 amino acids. The whole variable domain, remainder taken from reference TRBV15 and TRBJ2-7, is DAMVIQNPRYQVTQFGKPVTLSCSQTLNHNVMYWYQQKSSQAPKLLFHYYDKDFNNEADTPDNFQSRRPNTSFCFLDIRSPGLGDTAMYLCATGDELSSYEQYFGPGTRLTVT.

CDR3 sequence: CATSVGGGPYNEQFF. The V and J genes are TRBV24-1 and TRBJ2-1. The CDR3 sequence is 15 residues long. The germline V gene has CDR1 KGHDR and CDR2 SFDVKD.

The chain couples TRBV12-3 or TRBV12-4 to TRBJ2-2. This CDR3 is 14 amino acids long. CDR3 amino acids: CASSLITYTGELFF.

V and J are TRBV7-3 and TRBJ2-1; the TRBD2 assignment by TCRdb is unverifiable without DNA. The CDR3 spans 15 residues. The V gene's germline CDR1 is SGHTA and CDR2 FQGTGA. This CDR3 reads CASSPIAGVNNEQFF.

The chain has TRBV5-1 and TRBJ2-5; TCRdb's assignment of TRBD2 cannot be checked, as there is no DNA. The CDR3 consists of 13 residues. Germline lookup yields CDR1 SGHRS and CDR2 YFSETQ. This chain's CDR3 is CAGAGAPGETQYF.

The chain links TRBV3-1 to TRBJ1-1; TCRdb returns TRBD1, unconfirmable since there is no DNA. Germline V lookup: CDR1 LGHDT, CDR2 YNNKEL (reference sequence). The CDR3 sequence is 13 residues long. CDR3 loop: CASRHTGTDEAFF.

The CDR3 protein is CASSPVSGRALRAGELFF. This chain joins TRBV6-1 and TRBJ2-2; TCRdb proposes TRBD2, but this gene call is untestable without DNA. Germline V CDR1 and CDR2: MNHNS, SASEGT. This CDR3 has 18 amino acids.

CDR3 region: CATSDRTFTDTQYF. J is TRBJ2-3 and V is TRBV24-1. The CDR3 runs to 14 residues. The germline gives CDR1 KGHDR, CDR2 SFDVKD.

V and J are TRBV29-1 and TRBJ1-1; the D call of TRBD1 rests on TCRdb alone, since no DNA is present to check it. Germline V CDR1 and CDR2: SQVTM, ANQGSEA. CDR3 length: 14 residues. This CDR3 reads CSVEYLGQALEAFF.

The J gene is TRBJ2-7, the V gene TRBV7-9. Germline CDR1 SEHNR, CDR2 FQNEAQ (reference sequence). The CDR3 has 17 amino acids. CDR3: CASSSSIRTDLNYEQYF.

The V call is TRBV10-3, the J call TRBJ1-5; absent DNA, TCRdb's TRBD1 call cannot be checked. This CDR3 is 13 amino acids long. Germline values: CDR1 ENHRY, CDR2 SYGVKD. CDR3 amino acids: CAIRPGQNQPQHF.

The V and J genes are TRBV5-1 and TRBJ2-3; the TRBD2 assignment by TCRdb is unverifiable without DNA. CDR3 size: 16 residues. Germline assignment: CDR1 SGHRS and CDR2 YFSETQ. CDR3 in amino acids: CASSFGALEAGLTQYF.

This sequence joins TRBV20-1 and TRBJ2-1; with no DNA, the TCRdb D assignment of TRBD2 cannot be verified. This CDR3 contains 13 residues. The germline gives CDR1 DFQATT, CDR2 SNEGSKA (reference sequence). CDR3 residues: CSARETSVYEQFF.